These 18 T cell receptor beta chains originate from one sample sequenced in a study of blood T cell repertoires in COVID-19. Some clones are missing from TCRdb's copy, which holds only in-frame ones; the method was immunoSEQ multiplex PCR. The table shows roughly 200,000 clones, with more than 75% occurring only once. The sequenced sample was PBMCs or T cells enriched from blood (not recorded which). These receptors came from a man aged 35 to 55 with acute COVID-19.

The chain links TRBV11-2 to TRBJ2-4; D might be TRBD2 (6 bases). There are 16 residues in the CDR3. The ends were cut back, 1 base at V and 2 bases at J, with 12 bases in the middle. Germline V gene sequence: CDR1 SGHAT, CDR2 FQNNGV. The CDR3 loop is CASSLVPGAPKNIQYF. The CDR3 region has the DNA TGTGCCAGCAGCTTAGTTCCGGGAGCCCCCAAAAACATTCAGTACTTC.

The rearrangement uses TRBV7-3 and TRBJ2-2; 9 bases map to TRBD1. CDR1 and CDR2 from the germline V gene are SGHTA and FQGTGA. The CDR3 has 15 residues. Trimming cost V 5 bases and J 8 bases; bases outside gene matches: 9. CDR3 protein: CASSLARTGAGELFF. As DNA, the CDR3 is TGTGCCAGCAGCCTAGCACGGACAGGGGCAGGGGAGCTGTTTTTT.

The chain joins TRBV14 to TRBJ2-5; tentative D call: TRBD1 (5 bases). The CDR3 runs to 16 residues. In germline, CDR1 is SGHDN, CDR2 FVKESK. V was cut by 4 bases and J by 0 bases, with 15 bases left in between. CDR3 in DNA: TGTGCCAGCAGCCCACCCGCGACAGCGTACCAAGAGACCCAGTACTTC. Its translation is CASSPPATAYQETQYF.

This clone was observed a handful of times. V usage is TRBV25-1 and J usage is TRBJ1-2; D unclear. V lost 5 bases and J 7 bases, leaving 14 bases between the germline ends. This CDR3 spans 13 amino acids. Germline CDR1 MGHDK, CDR2 SYGVNS. CDR3 sequence reads: CASSSSKGGGYTF. CDR3 bases: TGTGCCAGCAGTTCAAGCAAGGGAGGTGGCTACACCTTC.

In its sample, this clone was seen once. Here the CDR3 DNA reads TGTGCCAGCAGCGGTAACAGCGAGGGTTACGATACGCAGTATTTT. Translating it yields CASSGNSEGYDTQYF. The chain combines TRBV3-1 (or the pseudogene TRBV3-2) with TRBJ2-3; D possibly corresponds to TRBD2 (5 bases). V was cut by 5 bases and J by 6 bases, with 18 bases left in between. The CDR3 contains 15 residues. Germline V lookup: CDR1 LGHDT, CDR2 YNNKEL (reference sequence).

The chain links TRBV15 to TRBJ1-6; TRBD1 aligns across 7 bases. The CDR3 loop spans 15 amino acids. J lost 6 bases, V lost 5 bases, and 7 bases had no gene match. Germline values: CDR1 LNHNV, CDR2 YYDKDF (reference sequence). This CDR3 is CATSANRDSNSPLHF. CDR3 in DNA: TGTGCCACCAGCGCAAACCGGGACAGTAATTCACCCCTCCACTTT.

The chain employs TRBV5-1 and TRBJ2-2; 9 nucleotides match TRBD1. The CDR3 is 18 residues long. CDR1 is SGHRS, CDR2 YFSETQ, per germline. The V gene end was trimmed by 4 bases and the J gene end by 7 bases; junction bases not matched to a gene: 17. The CDR3 DNA is TGCGCCAGCAGCCCGATGAGCCTGACAGGGGGGACCAGCGGGGAGCTGTTTTTT. This sequence encodes CASSPMSLTGGTSGELFF.

The chain recombines TRBV25-1 with TRBJ2-1; 7 positions agree with TRBD2. Germline V CDR1 and CDR2: MGHDK, SYGVNS. The J segment lost 2 bases and the V segment lost 0 bases, leaving 10 bases of the junction unmatched. The CDR3 runs to 18 residues. The CDR3 coding sequence is TGTGCCAGCAGTGAATATATCTTGGGGGAGGGCCCCTACAATGAGCAGTTCTTC. It is translated as CASSEYILGEGPYNEQFF. The full variable domain, its missing parts supplied by reference TRBV25-1 and TRBJ2-1, is EADIYQTPRYLVIGTGKKITLECSQTMGHDKMYWYQQDPGMELHLIHYSYGVNSTEKGDLSSESTVSRIRTEHFPLTLESARPSHTSQYLCASSEYILGEGPYNEQFFGPGTRLTVL.

This rearrangement joins TRBV24-1 to TRBJ2-1; 9 positions match TRBD2. V was clipped by 9 bases and J by 4 bases; unmatched bases: 6. The CDR3 loop spans 14 amino acids. Germline assignment: CDR1 KGHDR and CDR2 SFDVKD. CDR3 sequence reads: CATGAGGTYNEQFF. The CDR3 DNA follows: TGTGCCACCGGGGCGGGAGGGACTTACAATGAGCAGTTCTTC.

The chain uses TRBV7-2 and TRBJ2-7, with TRBD2 matching 10 bases. This CDR3 has 18 amino acids. Unmatched junction bases numbered 14, after V lost 4 bases and J lost 2 bases. The germline V gene has CDR1 SGHTA and CDR2 FQGNSA. CDR3 in amino acids: CASSSAGGPVEGTYEQYF. Here the CDR3 DNA reads TGTGCCAGCAGCTCAGCGGGAGGGCCGGTCGAGGGAACCTACGAGCAGTACTTC.

J is TRBJ2-7 and V is TRBV19; D is uncertain. CDR3 length: 13 amino acids. Germline V gene data show CDR1 as LNHDA and CDR2 as SQIVND (reference sequence). Trimming removed 5 bases at V and 4 bases at J, with 12 bases between. The CDR3 nucleotides are TGTGCCAGTAGTCTGGCAGTCCTTTACGAGCAGTACTTC. Translation gives CASSLAVLYEQYF.

The chain uses TRBV7-9 and TRBJ1-4, with D unresolved. The CDR3 is 17 residues long. Germline CDR1 reads SEHNR; CDR2 reads FQNEAQ (reference sequence). The ends were cut back, 4 bases at V and 0 bases at J, with 15 bases in the middle. The CDR3 here is CASSSPLRGTTNEKLFF. The CDR3 bases are TGTGCCAGCAGCTCCCCTCTCCGGGGTACAACTAATGAAAAACTGTTTTTT.

The chain couples TRBV18 to TRBJ1-6; TRBD1 matches 7 bases. Germline CDR1 is KGHSH and CDR2 is LQKENI. V shed 6 bases, J shed 6 bases, and the junction held 8 bases outside the gene matches. The CDR3 loop spans 15 amino acids. The CDR3 loop is CASSPGTEANSPLHF. In DNA form, the CDR3 reads TGTGCCAGCTCCCCGGGGACAGAAGCTAATTCACCCCTCCACTTT.

This sequence joins TRBV2 and TRBJ2-7; 13 bases match TRBD2. This CDR3 comprises 15 residues. V shed 1 base and J 7 bases; nucleotides not matched to a gene: 4. Per germline, CDR1 SNHLY and CDR2 FYNNEI. In DNA, the CDR3 is TGTGCCAGCAGTGAAGGACTAGCGGGAGGATGGGAGCAGTACTTC. It is translated as CASSEGLAGGWEQYF.

The chain links TRBV5-1 to TRBJ2-3; tentatively, D is TRBD2 (6 bases). The germline CDR1 and CDR2 sequences are SGHRS and YFSETQ. The CDR3 contains 12 residues. V was clipped by 1 base and J by 6 bases, with 6 bases between them. CDR3 coding DNA: TGCGCCAGCAGCTTGCGGGGGGATACGCAGTATTTT. This gives the protein CASSLRGDTQYF.

V gene TRBV27 combines with J gene TRBJ1-2; D unresolved. This CDR3 is built from 16 residues. Germline-derived CDR1 and CDR2 are MNHEY and SMNVEV (reference sequence). V was pared by 0 bases and J by 9 bases, with 20 bases between. The CDR3 reads CASSLSGSAGGLSYTF. The CDR3 nucleotides read TGTGCCAGCAGTTTATCTGGGTCGGCGGGCGGCTTGAGCTACACCTTC.

The chain employs TRBV29-1 and TRBJ2-7, with 11 bases matching TRBD2. CDR1 and CDR2 from the germline V gene are SQVTM and ANQGSEA. V shed 1 base and J 3 bases; nucleotides not matched to a gene: 8. The CDR3 is made up of 16 amino acids. CDR3 region: CSVEGSLAGVYYEQYF. The CDR3 region has the DNA TGCAGCGTTGAAGGTTCACTAGCGGGAGTTTACTACGAGCAGTACTTC.

The chain recombines TRBV7-2 with TRBJ2-7; perhaps TRBD2 as D (6 bases). V was trimmed by 2 bases and J by 0 bases, leaving 14 bases between them. Germline CDR1 reads SGHTA; CDR2 reads FQGNSA. The CDR3 runs 16 residues. The CDR3 DNA reads as TGTGCCAGCAGCTTAATTGGGACTCCTAGCTCCTACGAGCAGTACTTC. Its protein product is CASSLIGTPSSYEQYF.